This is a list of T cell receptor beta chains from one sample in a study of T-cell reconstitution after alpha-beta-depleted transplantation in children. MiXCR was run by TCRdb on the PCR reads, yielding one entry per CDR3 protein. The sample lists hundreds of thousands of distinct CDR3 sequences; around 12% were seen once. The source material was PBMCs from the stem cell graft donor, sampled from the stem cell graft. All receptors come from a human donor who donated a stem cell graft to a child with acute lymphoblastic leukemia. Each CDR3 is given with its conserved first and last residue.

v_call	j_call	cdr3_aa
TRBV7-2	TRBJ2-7	CASSPRFDSYYEQYF
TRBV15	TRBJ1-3	CATSRDEGDTIYF
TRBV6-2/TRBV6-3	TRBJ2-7	CASSRLGRTGEQYF
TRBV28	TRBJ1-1	CASSFHYQRQGAFF
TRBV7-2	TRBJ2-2	CASSPRRINTGELFF
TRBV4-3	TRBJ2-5	CASSQLGGGETQYF
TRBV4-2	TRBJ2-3	CASSQEASSGDTQYF
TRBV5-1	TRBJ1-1	CASSLESPREGTEAFF
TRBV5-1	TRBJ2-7	CASKSGMTGVSYEQYF
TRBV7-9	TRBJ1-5	CASSLSSLQPQHF
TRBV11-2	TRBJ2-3	CASSLRWAGSTDTQYF
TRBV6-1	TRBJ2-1	CASSRSSGDYNEQFF
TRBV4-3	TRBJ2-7	CASSQEAGSSYEQYF
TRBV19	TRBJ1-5	CASSIYTRDAQPQHF
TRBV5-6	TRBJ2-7	CASSLVFWDHEQYF
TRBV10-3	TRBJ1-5	CAMSQELGQPQHF
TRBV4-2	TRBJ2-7	CASSQERPGTGFYEQYF
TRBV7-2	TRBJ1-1	CASTSAGGKNTEAFF
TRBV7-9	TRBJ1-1	CASSFMTEGGAFF
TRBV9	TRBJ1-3	CASSAGGGLGNTIYF
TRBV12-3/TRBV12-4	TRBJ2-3	CASSFAVGTDTQYF
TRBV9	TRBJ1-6	CASSVGSHYNSPLHF
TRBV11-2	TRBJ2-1	CASSSRQGRLAGYNEQFF
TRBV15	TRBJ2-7	CATSRARGAVGYEQYF